This TCR beta chain is from a study of CD4 T cell repertoires in COVID-19. About this clone itself: Its antigen is not identified.

Overall study results and limits: Two or all three memory subsets shared several highly expanded SARS-CoV-2-reactive clonotypes. In SARS-CoV and/or HKU1 spike cultures, between 7 and 25% of SARS-CoV-2 clonotypes reappeared.

Sequencing was done directly on freshly isolated, uncultured memory T cells. The germline V gene has CDR1 MNHNS and CDR2 SASEGT. V shed 4 bases and J shed 9 bases, with 13 bases lying between them. This CDR3 region has 13 residues. The method was immunoSEQ multiplex PCR; TCRdb's version includes in-frame clones alone and lacks a portion of them. Of about 22,000 clones in the sample, around 86% were seen once. The sequenced sample was central memory CD4+ T cells from blood, obtained before the COVID-19 pandemic. This TCR came from a human donor who had COVID-19. The rearrangement links TRBV6-1 to TRBJ2-4; D remains ambiguous. DNA for the CDR3: TGTGCCAGCAGTGGGGCCTCGGTGGCCATTCAGTACTTC. This codes for CASSGASVAIQYF.